This T cell receptor beta chain was documented in a study of T cell repertoires in cytomegalovirus infection (dated by TCRdb to between 2019 and 2020). Background for the entire study: Donor HLA type was relevant to the analysis, as public TCR beta signatures indicated carriage of CMV infection together with the matching HLA type. Overall study outcomes, separate from this receptor: Carriers of CMV infection plus the relevant HLA type were discriminated by the cumulative frequency of public TCR beta family members in the study cohort and in an independent roughly 400-donor cohort. The ex vivo response was dominated by HLA-C-restricted CMV-specific TCR beta clonotypes, which also provided the single most frequent clonotype in two of eight donors.

In regard to this clonotype: It has no known antigen specificity. The record has no base qualities; no much larger clone is one base away.

Between the V and J ends, shortened by 3 bases and 3 bases respectively, the junction contains 18 bases. The germline V gene gives CDR1 as MDHEN and CDR2 as SYDVKM. The CDR3, cysteine through phenylalanine, is 16 amino acids long. Of the read, only the CDR3 DNA is kept; its 48 bases are in frame from base 1. The sequencer was an Illumina HiSeq 1500. TCRdb passed the public sequencing reads through fastp at Q25 and MiXCR, retaining productive beta sequences. Rows with one shared CDR3 protein collapse into an entry with the most common genes and DNA. In all, the sample holds more than 650,000 distinct CDR3 sequences, and roughly 36% of those were seen once. The ten largest clones capture around 3% of the sample.

The sequence links TRBV28 to TRBJ2-7; the D segment cannot be called with confidence. What was sequenced was PBMCs. This receptor was identified in a human donor in good health (CMV status not recorded). Some clones in this sample may be carry-over from other donors' samples. The nucleotide sequence reads as follows: TGTGCCAGCAGTTTGTACGCTCCCCTAAATGACTACGAGCAGTACTTC. Its translation reads: CASSLYAPLNDYEQYF.